Listed here are 21 T cell receptor beta chains from one sample, sequenced in a study of somatic mutations in cytotoxic T cells in rheumatoid arthritis. The method was immunoSEQ multiplex PCR; TCRdb's version includes in-frame clones alone and lacks a portion of them. The sample lists 8,000 to 10,000 clones; 79% were seen once. Sequencing was performed on CD8+ T cells sorted from blood. The receptors shown here come from an adult with rheumatoid arthritis.

The chain combines TRBV7-9 with TRBJ2-1; TRBD2 aligns across 9 bases. CDR1 and CDR2 from the germline V gene are SEHNR and FQNEAQ (reference sequence). V lost 5 bases and J lost 8; bases outside the gene matches: 7. This CDR3 is 14 amino acids long. The CDR3 bases are TGTGCCAGCAGCCGCGGGGGGGCCGCCGATGAGCAGTTCTTC. This codes for CASSRGGAADEQFF.

This clone came up once. The rearrangement links TRBV11-2 to TRBJ2-3; the D is unclear. Trimming removed 6 bases from V and 4 bases from J, with 8 bases in between. The length of the CDR3 is 12 residues. Germline V gives CDR1 SGHAT, CDR2 FQNNGV. The CDR3, as DNA: TGTGCCAGCAGGGCCTCCCCAGATACGCAGTATTTT. Its protein product is CASRASPDTQYF.

This clone was seen a few times. This chain uses TRBV5-1 with TRBJ2-2; 9 nucleotides agree with TRBD1. V shed 2 bases, J shed 8 bases, and the junction held 10 bases outside the gene matches. CDR3 size: 16 residues. Germline CDR1 SGHRS, CDR2 YFSETQ. CDR3 region: CASSFAGTGSVGELFF. As DNA, the CDR3 is TGCGCCAGCAGCTTCGCCGGGACAGGGTCGGTAGGGGAGCTGTTTTTT.

J is TRBJ2-1 and V is TRBV27; D is undetermined. V lost 4 bases and J lost 8, with 15 bases in between. Germline CDR1 reads MNHEY; CDR2 reads SMNVEV (reference sequence). The CDR3 contains 14 residues. In DNA, the CDR3 is TGTGCCAGCAGTTCAACCCCCTCCCCGCATGAGCAGTTCTTC. Residues: CASSSTPSPHEQFF.

This sequence joins TRBV13 and TRBJ1-3; D perhaps matches TRBD1 (5 bases). V dropped 5 bases and J dropped 4 bases, with 18 bases sitting between them. The CDR3 is 16 amino acids. Germline V CDR1 and CDR2: PRHDT, FYEKMQ (reference sequence). CDR3 coding DNA: TGTGCCAGCAGCCCGACGATCCGGGACTTCGGAAACACCATATATTTT. The encoded protein is CASSPTIRDFGNTIYF.

This sequence joins TRBV28 and TRBJ2-7, with 7 bases fitting TRBD1. V gave up 6 bases and J gave up 5 bases; unmatched junction bases: 13. The CDR3 covers 15 residues. Germline V lookup: CDR1 MDHEN, CDR2 SYDVKM. CDR3 sequence: CASRPSGQWPNEQYF. The CDR3 DNA reads TGTGCCAGCAGACCCTCGGGACAGTGGCCAAACGAGCAGTACTTC. Full variable domain (outside the CDR3, taken from reference TRBV28 and TRBJ2-7): DVKVTQSSRYLVKRTGEKVFLECVQDMDHENMFWYRQDPGLGLRLIYFSYDVKMKEKGDIPEGYSVSREKKERFSLILESASTNQTSMYLCASRPSGQWPNEQYFGPGTRLTVT.

The chain has TRBV28 and TRBJ1-2; D is perhaps TRBD1 (6 bases). The V gene lost 5 bases and the J gene lost 8 bases, with 9 bases spanning the gap. Germline V gene data show CDR1 as MDHEN and CDR2 as SYDVKM. The CDR3 is 11 amino acids. Here the CDR3 reads CASSEGGGYTF. The CDR3 region has the DNA TGTGCCAGCAGTGAGGGGGGCGGCTACACCTTC.

CDR3 region: CASSRGEDTEAFF. DNA for the CDR3: TGTGCCAGCTCACGCGGAGAGGACACTGAAGCTTTCTTT. The gene calls are TRBV18 and TRBJ1-1; D is ambiguous. Germline assignment: CDR1 KGHSH and CDR2 LQKENI. The V end was cut by 4 bases, the J end by 3 bases, with 9 bases between. This CDR3 region has 13 residues.

The chain combines TRBV5-5 with TRBJ1-5; D remains ambiguous. The CDR3 is made up of 13 amino acids. Germline lookup yields CDR1 SGHKS and CDR2 YYEKEE (reference sequence). The V end was cut by 1 base, the J end by 6 bases, with 8 bases between. CDR3 sequence: CASSLLDSQPQHF. CDR3 coding DNA: TGTGCCAGCAGCTTGTTGGATAGTCAGCCCCAGCATTTT. Complete variable domain (other parts from reference TRBV5-5 and TRBJ1-5): DAGVTQSPTHLIKTRGQQVTLRCSPISGHKSVSWYQQVLGQGPQFIFQYYEKEERGRGNFPDRFSARQFPNYSSELNVNALLLGDSALYLCASSLLDSQPQHFGDGTRLSIL.

The gene calls are TRBV27 and TRBJ1-6, with D possibly being TRBD1 (5 bases). The germline V gene encodes CDR1 MNHEY and CDR2 SMNVEV (reference sequence). CDR3 length: 15 residues. V lost 3 bases and J lost 1, with 7 bases in between. CDR3 DNA sequence: TGTGCCAGCAGTTTGGGGGTGTCCTATAATTCACCCCTCCACTTT. Encoded protein: CASSLGVSYNSPLHF.

The J gene is TRBJ2-7, the V gene TRBV2; 10 bases match TRBD2. With V trimmed by 3 bases and J by 2 bases, 4 bases remained unmatched. The CDR3 spans 15 residues. The germline V gene encodes CDR1 SNHLY and CDR2 FYNNEI. The CDR3 DNA reads as TGTGCCAGCAGTGAGGAACTAGCGGGGCCCTACGAGCAGTACTTC. Amino acid sequence: CASSEELAGPYEQYF.

The rearrangement uses TRBV9 and TRBJ1-4, with no clear D. The CDR3 runs 15 residues. Germline CDR1 is SGDLS and CDR2 is YYNGEE. Between the trimmed V and J ends, which lost 0 bases and 6 bases, there was a span of 12 bases. DNA of the CDR3: TGTGCCAGCAGCGTAGACGGGGAAGTCGATGAAAAACTGTTTTTT. This sequence encodes CASSVDGEVDEKLFF.

This clone was seen more than once but under ten times. The rearrangement uses TRBV10-2 and TRBJ2-1, with D maybe TRBD1 (6 bases). With 6 bases removed from V and 4 bases from J, the gap between germline ends came to 10 bases. The CDR3 has 13 amino acids. The V gene's germline CDR1 is WSHSY and CDR2 SAAADI. The CDR3 coding sequence is TGCGCCAGCAGCGACAGGCTTTACAATGAGCAGTTCTTC. It codes for CASSDRLYNEQFF.

The CDR3 nucleotides read TGCGCCAGCAGCTTTGGGTCCCGGGACAGCCCCTACGAGCAGTACTTC. Protein: CASSFGSRDSPYEQYF. The V and J genes are TRBV5-1 and TRBJ2-7, with 7 bases fitting TRBD1. The CDR3 has 16 amino acids. Germline CDR1 SGHRS, CDR2 YFSETQ. V was pared by 2 bases and J by 2 bases, with 10 bases of the junction left unmatched.

In its sample, this clone was seen once. The rearrangement joins TRBV9 to TRBJ2-1, with 11 bases identical to TRBD2. The V gene end was trimmed by 3 bases and the J gene end by 5 bases; junction bases not matched to a gene: 10. Germline V CDR1 and CDR2: SGDLS, YYNGEE. The length of the CDR3 is 17 residues. The CDR3 DNA reads as TGTGCCAGCAGCGGAAATCTAGCGGGAGGACGGGACAATGAGCAGTTCTTC. Protein sequence: CASSGNLAGGRDNEQFF.

This chain links TRBV6-6 with TRBJ2-1, with D possibly matching TRBD2 (6 bases). Trimming shortened V by 2 bases and J by 10 bases, and 15 bases separated the two germline ends. The CDR3 length is 14 residues. Germline-derived CDR1 and CDR2 are MNHNY and SVGAGI (reference sequence). The CDR3 protein is CASSYAGPAGEQFF. CDR3 DNA sequence: TGTGCCAGCAGTTACGCCGGACCCGCGGGGGAGCAGTTCTTC.

The chain couples TRBV5-6 to TRBJ1-5; tentative D call: TRBD1 (5 bases). The CDR3 covers 16 residues. CDR1 and CDR2 from the germline V gene are SGHDT and YYEEEE. V lost 2 bases, J lost 0 bases, and 12 bases lay in between. CDR3 region: CASSLTGRGSNQPQHF. Here the CDR3 DNA reads TGTGCCAGCAGCTTAACAGGACGGGGTAGCAATCAGCCCCAGCATTTT. Combining the CDR3 with reference TRBV5-6 and TRBJ1-5 gives the whole variable domain DAGVTQSPTHLIKTRGQQVTLRCSPKSGHDTVSWYQQALGQGPQFIFQYYEEEERQRGNFPDRFSGHQFPNYSSELNVNALLLGDSALYLCASSLTGRGSNQPQHFGDGTRLSIL.

The chain combines TRBV28 with TRBJ2-1; 8 positions agree with TRBD2. Germline V gene data show CDR1 as MDHEN and CDR2 as SYDVKM. There are 17 residues in the CDR3. V shed 4 bases and J 1 base; nucleotides not matched to a gene: 9. DNA for the CDR3: TGTGCCAGCAGTTGGAGGTCACTAGCGGAGTCCTACAATGAGCAGTTCTTC. The encoded protein is CASSWRSLAESYNEQFF.

The chain links TRBV15 to TRBJ1-3; TRBD1 is a possible D gene (5 bases). This CDR3 comprises 14 residues. The germline gives CDR1 LNHNV, CDR2 YYDKDF (reference sequence). The germline V and J ends were trimmed by 10 bases and 0 bases, with 13 bases remaining between them. CDR3 amino acids: CAIGDAHSGNTIYF. DNA of the CDR3: TGTGCCATCGGGGACGCTCACTCTGGAAACACCATATATTTT. The whole variable domain, remainder taken from reference TRBV15 and TRBJ1-3, is DAMVIQNPRYQVTQFGKPVTLSCSQTLNHNVMYWYQQKSSQAPKLLFHYYDKDFNNEADTPDNFQSRRPNTSFCFLDIRSPGLGDTAMYLCAIGDAHSGNTIYFGEGSWLTVV.

The CDR3, as DNA: TGTGCCTGGAGTGACGGGGTGAACACTGAAGCTTTCTTT. It translates to CAWSDGVNTEAFF. The genes are TRBV30 and TRBJ1-1; no definite D call. The CDR3 length is 13 residues. Germline CDR1 GTSNPN, CDR2 SVGIG (reference sequence). Between the trimmed V and J ends, which lost 1 base and 0 bases, there was a span of 6 bases.

In this sample, this clone turned up a few times. The rearrangement links TRBV30 to TRBJ2-6; the D gene is possibly TRBD2 (5 bases). Germline-derived CDR1 and CDR2 are GTSNPN and SVGIG (reference sequence). The V end was cut by 3 bases, the J end by 0 bases, with 6 bases between. The CDR3 is made up of 14 amino acids. The CDR3 loop reads CAWRGVSGANVLTF. The CDR3 DNA follows: TGTGCCTGGAGGGGAGTCTCTGGGGCCAACGTCCTGACTTTC.